This TCR beta chain was recovered during a study of blood T cells in healthy people across ages. J lost 2 bases, V lost 1 base, and 2 bases had no gene match. CDR3 length: 15 amino acids. The germline gives CDR1 KGHSH, CDR2 LQKENI. A second about 6 to 12 cycle PCR used barcoded and J-beta primers. Every cDNA was tagged by a template-switch adaptor with 12 random nucleotides. Every sample gave at least 2.5 million paired-end reads containing CDR3. From the 5' RACE reads, TCRdb called clonotypes with MiXCR, one entry per CDR3 protein. The sample has about 2 million distinct CDR3 sequences; approximately 50% are singletons.

The source material was blood. The chain is built from TRBV18 and TRBJ1-2, with 9 nucleotides matching TRBD1. The receptor was isolated from a middle-aged woman in good health. CDR3 nucleotides: TGTGCCAGCTCACCACAGGGACAGGGAAACTATGGCTACACCTTC. It encodes CASSPQGQGNYGYTF.